This T cell receptor (beta chain) was sequenced in a study of Ad26.COV2.S vaccination and SARS-CoV-2 variants (dated by TCRdb to the early 2020s). For the study in its entirety: Donors in the vaccine arm were drawn from COV1001, a multicentre, randomized, double-blind, placebo-controlled phase I-IIa trial testing Ad26.COV2.S in healthy adults. Trial participants were randomized into five groups of five: low-dose or high-dose Ad26.COV2.S given once or twice, or placebo on both occasions. Dosing of Ad26.COV2.S was intramuscular, at either 5x10^10 or 1x10^11 viral particles, delivered as one shot or as two shots spaced 56 days apart. A total of 32 samples were included in the TCR-sequenced set, comprising 19 Ad26.COV2.S vaccine recipients, 5 placebo recipients and 8 SARS-CoV-2 convalescent individuals. Throughout the experiments and outcome assessment, investigators stayed blinded to trial group allocation. TCRbeta repertoire sequencing served as the tool for gauging how specific and how broad the SARS-CoV-2-reactive T cell receptors were following Ad26.COV2.S vaccination. Beyond this particular receptor, the publication reports: Spike-specific TCR breadth was higher in Ad26.COV2.S recipients than in placebo recipients (P = 0.0014). The authors noted that total T cell responses may have been underestimated by the TCR breadth and depth analyses. After vaccination, substantial breadth of spike-specific CD8+ and CD4+ T cell responses was reported. Comparable non-spike TCR breadth was observed between vaccine and placebo recipients, consistent with only spike being contained in the vaccine. The study lacked the statistical power to compare responses across vaccine doses or regimens.

This clone was found a few times. Its target antigen remains unknown. It has no much larger one-base neighbor in the sample; base qualities were not kept. In light of the paper, this sample's treatment or condition label describes: some 19 received Ad26.COV2.S at low or high dose, single or two shots; about 5 received placebo; per-sample allocation not given. Repertoires of vaccine and placebo recipients were sequenced from samples taken on day 63 after the first injection. Cohort 1b enrolled 20 to 30 adults aged 18-55 years at a single site in Boston, USA, between 29 July and 7 August 2020. Ad26.COV2.S was a replication-incompetent adenovirus type 26 vector expressing a prefusion-stabilized SARS-CoV-2 spike protein from the original Wuhan strain. Including cysteine and phenylalanine, the CDR3 has 15 amino acids. The retained sequence is limited to the CDR3, 45 bases, with the frame set at the first base. V and J are truncated by 3 bases and 4 bases respectively, leaving an intervening sequence of 12 bases. CDR1 and CDR2 are drawn from the germline V gene: KGHSH, LQKENI.

TCRbeta CDR3 regions were sequenced with the immunoSEQ Assay. After extraction, genomic DNA underwent amplification by bias-controlled multiplex PCR, followed by high-throughput sequencing. On the study's bioinformatics: Collapsing and filtering of sequences were performed to quantify the absolute abundance of each unique TCRbeta CDR3 region. T cell fraction was estimated by normalizing TCRbeta template counts to usable DNA, with usable DNA measured through amplification of reference genes found in all nucleated cells. Repertoire TCRs were annotated as SARS-CoV-2-specific when V gene, CDR3 amino acid sequence and J gene were exactly matched to a known reactive TCR set. The reference SARS-CoV-2 TCR set was obtained from MIRA and was filtered for enrichment in COVID-19-positive ImmuneCODE repertoires, whereby public or cross-reactive TCRs were removed. Using the MIRA antigens, annotated TCRs were further analysed by specific ORF or by position within an ORF. Depth was the summed frequency of annotated unique rearrangements, while breadth was defined as annotated unique rearrangements over total unique productive rearrangements. TCR breadth was compared between groups using two-sided Wilcoxon rank-sum tests. Here the immuneACCESS table is served through TCRdb, limited to in-frame sequences with V and J called. Missing clones are a known gap in these copies; in checked studies unresolved V genes cover under half, and the rest lacks a known reason. V, J and clone size are those of that table, while D and trimming were read from the DNA. For this sample there are around 400,000 clones; 80% to 90% appear just once. The top ten constitute roughly 7.4% of the sample.

The material sequenced was peripheral blood, taken in a trial of Ad26.COV2.S vaccine versus placebo. This chain is built from TRBV18 and TRBJ1-4, and the D gene may be TRBD1, 5 bases matching. The source is a person between 18 and 59 years old who received the Ad26.COV2.S COVID-19 vaccine or a placebo. The CDR3 reads CASSPGQYRNEKLFF. In nucleotide form, the sequence is TGTGCCAGCTCACCGGGGCAGTATCGTAATGAAAAACTGTTTTTT.